The clone carrying this T cell receptor (beta chain) turned up a few times. Its antigen is undetermined. Primers used in a second PCR of roughly 6 to 12 cycles were a sample-barcoded 5' primer and a J-beta primer mix. A 12-random-nucleotide template-switch adaptor tagged each cDNA molecule. TCRdb called the 5' RACE reads again in MiXCR, with one record for every CDR3 protein. The repertoire includes around 1,700,000 distinct CDR3 sequences, 28% of them detected once, and roughly 8% sits in the top ten. This entry comes from a study of blood T cells in healthy people across ages. Study-level findings and limits: Across samples, TCR beta diversity tracked strongly with naive T cell percentage. The long-lived group displayed more naive CD4+ cells, plus higher diversity, than the aged donors did. As age increased, TCR beta diversity per million T cells fell in a roughly linear fashion.

CDR1 and CDR2 (germline): MNHEY, SMNVEV (reference sequence). There are 14 residues in the CDR3. With 5 bases clipped from V and 4 bases from J, the junction kept 7 bases outside the gene matches. This chain links TRBV27 with TRBJ1-1, with 7 bases lining up with TRBD1. The sequenced sample consisted of blood. The TCR originated in a woman aged 25 to 39 in good health. The CDR3 DNA sequence: TGTGCCAGCAGTCAGACAGGGTACGGCACTGAAGCTTTCTTT. Its translation is CASSQTGYGTEAFF.